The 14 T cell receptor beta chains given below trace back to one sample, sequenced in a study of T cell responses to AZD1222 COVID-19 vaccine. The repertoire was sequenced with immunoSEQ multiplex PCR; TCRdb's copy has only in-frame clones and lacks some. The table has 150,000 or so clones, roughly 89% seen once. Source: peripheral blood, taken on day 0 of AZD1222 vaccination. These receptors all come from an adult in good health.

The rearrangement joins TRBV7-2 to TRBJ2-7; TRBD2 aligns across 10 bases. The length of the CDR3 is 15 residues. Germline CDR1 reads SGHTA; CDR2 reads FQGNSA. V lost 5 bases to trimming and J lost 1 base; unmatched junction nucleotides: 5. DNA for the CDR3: TGTGCCAGCAGCATTTCTAGCGGGGGATCCTACGAGCAGTACTTC. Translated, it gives CASSISSGGSYEQYF.

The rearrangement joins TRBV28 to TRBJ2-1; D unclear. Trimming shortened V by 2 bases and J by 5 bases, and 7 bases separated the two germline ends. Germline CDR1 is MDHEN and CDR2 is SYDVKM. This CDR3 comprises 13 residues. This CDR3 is CASSLIVNNEQFF. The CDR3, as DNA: TGTGCCAGCAGTTTAATAGTAAACAATGAGCAGTTCTTC.

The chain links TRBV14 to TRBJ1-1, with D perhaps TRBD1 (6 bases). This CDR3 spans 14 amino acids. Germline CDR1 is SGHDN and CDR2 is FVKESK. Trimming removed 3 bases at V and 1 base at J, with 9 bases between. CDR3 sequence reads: CASSQMGQNTEAFF. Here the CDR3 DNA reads TGTGCCAGCAGCCAGATGGGACAGAACACTGAAGCTTTCTTT.

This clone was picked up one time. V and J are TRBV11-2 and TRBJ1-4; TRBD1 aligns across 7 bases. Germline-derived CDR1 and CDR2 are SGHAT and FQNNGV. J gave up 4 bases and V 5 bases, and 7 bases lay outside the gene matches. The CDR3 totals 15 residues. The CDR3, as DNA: TGTGCCAGCAGCCCGGGGACAGCCTTTAATGAAAAACTGTTTTTT. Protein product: CASSPGTAFNEKLFF.

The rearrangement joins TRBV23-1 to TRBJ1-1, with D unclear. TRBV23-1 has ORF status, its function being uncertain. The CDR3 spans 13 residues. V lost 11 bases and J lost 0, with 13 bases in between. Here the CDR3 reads CALSQELNTEAFF. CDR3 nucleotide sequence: TGCGCCCTGAGTCAAGAATTGAACACTGAAGCTTTCTTT.

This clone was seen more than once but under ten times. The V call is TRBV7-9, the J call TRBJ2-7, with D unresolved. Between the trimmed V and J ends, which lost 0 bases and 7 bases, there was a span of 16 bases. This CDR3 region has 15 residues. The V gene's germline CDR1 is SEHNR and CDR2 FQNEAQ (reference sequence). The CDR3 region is CASSLALGSNYEQYF. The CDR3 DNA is TGTGCCAGCAGCTTAGCGTTGGGATCTAATTATGAGCAGTACTTC.

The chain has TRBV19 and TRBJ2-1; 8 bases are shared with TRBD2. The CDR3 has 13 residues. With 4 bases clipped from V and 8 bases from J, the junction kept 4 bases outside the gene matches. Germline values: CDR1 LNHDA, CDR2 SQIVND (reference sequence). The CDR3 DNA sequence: TGTGCCAGTAGTACCCAAGCGGGAGATGAGCAGTTCTTC. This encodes CASSTQAGDEQFF. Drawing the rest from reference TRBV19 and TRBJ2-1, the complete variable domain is DGGITQSPKYLFRKEGQNVTLSCEQNLNHDAMYWYRQDPGQGLRLIYYSQIVNDFQKGDIAEGYSVSREKKESFPLTVTSAQKNPTAFYLCASSTQAGDEQFFGPGTRLTVL.

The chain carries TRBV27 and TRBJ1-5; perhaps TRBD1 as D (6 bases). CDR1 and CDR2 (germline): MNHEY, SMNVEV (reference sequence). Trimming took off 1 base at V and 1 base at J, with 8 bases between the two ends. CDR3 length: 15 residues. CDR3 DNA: TGTGCCAGCAGTTTATTTCAGGGGAGCAATCAGCCCCAGCATTTT. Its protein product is CASSLFQGSNQPQHF.

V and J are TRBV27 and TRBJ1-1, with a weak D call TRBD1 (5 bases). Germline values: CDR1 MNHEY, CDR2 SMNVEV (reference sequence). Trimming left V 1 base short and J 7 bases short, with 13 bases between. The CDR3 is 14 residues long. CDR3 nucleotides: TGTGCCAGCAGTTTATTGTACGGGGCGCTTGAAGCTTTCTTT. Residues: CASSLLYGALEAFF.

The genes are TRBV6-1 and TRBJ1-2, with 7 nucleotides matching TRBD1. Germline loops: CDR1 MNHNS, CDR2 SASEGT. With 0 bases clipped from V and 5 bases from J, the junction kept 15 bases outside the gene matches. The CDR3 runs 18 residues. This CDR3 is CASSEARVGQGVRYGYTF. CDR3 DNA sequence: TGTGCCAGCAGTGAAGCGCGAGTCGGGCAGGGGGTTCGGTATGGCTACACCTTC.

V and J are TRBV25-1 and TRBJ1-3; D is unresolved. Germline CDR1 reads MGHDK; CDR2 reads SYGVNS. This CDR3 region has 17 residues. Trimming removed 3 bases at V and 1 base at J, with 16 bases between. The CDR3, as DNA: TGTGCCAGCAGTGACGCAGTGGTGGGGAATTCTGGAAACACCATATATTTT. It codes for CASSDAVVGNSGNTIYF.

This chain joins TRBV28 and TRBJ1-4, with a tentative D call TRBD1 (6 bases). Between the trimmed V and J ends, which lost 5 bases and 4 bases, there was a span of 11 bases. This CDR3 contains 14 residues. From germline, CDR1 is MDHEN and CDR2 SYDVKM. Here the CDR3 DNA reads TGTGCCAGCAGTGCACAGGGTATTAATGAAAAACTGTTTTTT. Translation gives CASSAQGINEKLFF.

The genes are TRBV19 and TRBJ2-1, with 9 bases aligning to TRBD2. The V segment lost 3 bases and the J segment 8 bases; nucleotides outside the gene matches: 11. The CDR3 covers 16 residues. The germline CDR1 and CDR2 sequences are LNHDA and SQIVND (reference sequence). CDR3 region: CASSINPGLASDEQFF. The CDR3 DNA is TGTGCCAGTAGTATTAATCCGGGACTAGCATCCGATGAGCAGTTCTTC.

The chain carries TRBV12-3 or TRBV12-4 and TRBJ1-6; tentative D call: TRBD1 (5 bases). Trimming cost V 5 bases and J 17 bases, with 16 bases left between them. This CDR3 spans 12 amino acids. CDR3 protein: CASSLGRVGFHF. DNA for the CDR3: TGTGCCAGCAGTCTCGGCAGGGTAGGTTTCCACTTT.